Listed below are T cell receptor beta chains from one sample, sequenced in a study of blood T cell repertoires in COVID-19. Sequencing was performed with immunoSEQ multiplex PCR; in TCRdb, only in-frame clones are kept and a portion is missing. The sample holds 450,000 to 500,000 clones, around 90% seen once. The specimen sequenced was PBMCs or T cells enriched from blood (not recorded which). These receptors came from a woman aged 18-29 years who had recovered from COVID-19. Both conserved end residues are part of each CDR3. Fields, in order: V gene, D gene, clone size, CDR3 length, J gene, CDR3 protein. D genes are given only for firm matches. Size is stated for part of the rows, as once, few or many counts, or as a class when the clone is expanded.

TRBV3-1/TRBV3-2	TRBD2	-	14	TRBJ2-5	CASSPLAGGKTQYF
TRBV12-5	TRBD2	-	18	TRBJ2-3	CASKPLLAGGPGTDTQYF
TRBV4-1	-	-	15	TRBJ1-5	CASSQVPGGNQPQHF
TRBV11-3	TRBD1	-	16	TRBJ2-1	CASSLVGGQGAYEQFF
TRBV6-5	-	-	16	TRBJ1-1	CASSYSGAAMNTEAFF
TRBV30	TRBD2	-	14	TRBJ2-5	CAWSAGGPTETQYF
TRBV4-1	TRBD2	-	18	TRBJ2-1	CASSPGLAGGTSYNEQFF
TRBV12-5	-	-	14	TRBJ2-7	CASSLDSTLYEQYF
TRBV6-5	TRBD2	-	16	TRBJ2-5	CASSYYSGGADETQYF
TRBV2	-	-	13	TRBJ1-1	CASRDNSYTEAFF
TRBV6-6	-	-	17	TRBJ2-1	CASSPNPSRGGDNEQFF
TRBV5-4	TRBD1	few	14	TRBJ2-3	CASSLTGHTDTQYF
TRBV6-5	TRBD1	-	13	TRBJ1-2	CAALDRANYGYTF
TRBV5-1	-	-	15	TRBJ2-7	CASSLGGGTSDEQYF
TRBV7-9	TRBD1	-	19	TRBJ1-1	CASSPLYRGLAFMNTEAFF
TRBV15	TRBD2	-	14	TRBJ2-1	CATSSGGSYNEQFF
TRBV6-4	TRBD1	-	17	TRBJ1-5	CASSADRTRDGNQPQHF
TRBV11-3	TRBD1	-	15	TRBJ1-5	CASSPSGTGGQPQHF
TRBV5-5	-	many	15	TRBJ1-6	CASSLERAYNSPLHF
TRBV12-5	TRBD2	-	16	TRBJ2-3	CASGRIAGGLTDTQYF
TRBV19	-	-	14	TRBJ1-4	CASSDRQRPEKLFF
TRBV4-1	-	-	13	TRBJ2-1	CASSQVRYNEQFF
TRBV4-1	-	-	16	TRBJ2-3	CASSKSQGTFTDTQYF
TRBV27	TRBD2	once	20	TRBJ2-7	CASDRSTGTSGGPGEYEQYF
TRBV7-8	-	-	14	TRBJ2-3	CASSTQGRGDTQYF
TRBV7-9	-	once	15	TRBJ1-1	CASSPAGRTNTEAFF
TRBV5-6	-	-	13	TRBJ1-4	CASSHPSNEKLFF
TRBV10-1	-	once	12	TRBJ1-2	CAGRGGSSGYTF
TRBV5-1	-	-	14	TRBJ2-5	CASSPNQGGETQYF
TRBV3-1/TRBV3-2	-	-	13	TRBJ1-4	CASSPRDWGKLFF
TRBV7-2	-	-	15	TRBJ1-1	CASSPGSTMNTEAFF
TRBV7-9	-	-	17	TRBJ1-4	CASSLGVWDSLNEKLFF
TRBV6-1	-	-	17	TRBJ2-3	CASSDQTDSWSTDTQYF
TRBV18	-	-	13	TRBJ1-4	CASSRRVNEKLFF
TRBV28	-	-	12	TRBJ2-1	CATQRYSHEQFF
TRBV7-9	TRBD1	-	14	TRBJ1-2	CASSLALTGQGYTF
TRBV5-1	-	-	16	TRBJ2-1	CASSPALQGTIDEQFF
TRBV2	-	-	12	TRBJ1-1	CASNRQNTEAFF
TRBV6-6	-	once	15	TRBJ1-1	CASSYHPRQNTEAFF
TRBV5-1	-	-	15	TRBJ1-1	CASSFRRKGATEAFF
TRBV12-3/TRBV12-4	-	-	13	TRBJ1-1	CASTSTGHSSGFF
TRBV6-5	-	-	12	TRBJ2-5	CASGTTQETQYF
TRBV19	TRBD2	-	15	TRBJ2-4	CASSMVSGGLDIQYF
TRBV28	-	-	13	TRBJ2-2	CASSFGGTGELFF
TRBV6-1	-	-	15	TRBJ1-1	CASSEGWTENTEAFF
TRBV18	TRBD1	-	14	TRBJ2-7	CASSRGTGGYEQYF
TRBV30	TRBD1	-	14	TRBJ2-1	CAWGDSAEYNEQFF
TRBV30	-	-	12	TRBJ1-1	CAWSRGNIEAFF
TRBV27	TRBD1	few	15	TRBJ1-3	CASSFGTATGNTIYF
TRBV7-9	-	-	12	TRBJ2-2	CASSLGTEELFF
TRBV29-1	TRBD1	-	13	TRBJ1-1	CSARQGTNTEAFF
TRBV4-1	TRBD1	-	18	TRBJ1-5	CASSQGALAGGLYQPQHF
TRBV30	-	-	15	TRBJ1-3	CAWSTGTPTGNTIYF
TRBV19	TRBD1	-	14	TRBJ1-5	CATRGTDFNQPQHF
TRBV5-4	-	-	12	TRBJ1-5	CASSERNQPQHF
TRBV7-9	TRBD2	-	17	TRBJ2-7	CASSPRYPAGGQNEQYF
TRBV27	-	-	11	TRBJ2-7	CASSQGHEQYF